This record looks at one TCR beta chain sequence and its context. Its antigen is not identified. This entry comes from a study of CD8 T cells in ankylosing spondylitis. Study-level results: Disease-linked clones bore a CD8+ phenotype, appearing relatively rarely in peripheral blood. There was a TCR beta motif, made of several highly homologous variants, that appeared characteristic of ankylosing spondylitis blood.

By quantitative 5'-RACE with molecular barcodes, the TCR beta libraries were made. MiXCR, applied by TCRdb to the 5' RACE reads, yields one record per CDR3 protein. The table shows roughly 440,000 distinct CDR3 sequences, with 15% to 20% occurring only once. Looked up from germline, CDR1 is SGHAT and CDR2 is FQNNGV. Unmatched junction bases numbered 13, after V lost 5 bases and J lost 4 bases. CDR3 length: 16 residues. V is TRBV11-2 and J is TRBJ2-5, with 7 positions matching TRBD2. The specimen was blood, either unsorted or a sorted T cell fraction (not recorded which). The sequence was obtained from a male donor with ankylosing spondylitis. The CDR3: CASSLVGSIAGETQYF. In DNA form, the CDR3 reads TGTGCCAGCAGCCTCGTTGGGTCGATAGCGGGAGAGACCCAGTACTTC. The full variable domain, with the rest looked up from reference TRBV11-2 and TRBJ2-5, is EAGVAQSPRYKIIEKRQSVAFWCNPISGHATLYWYQQILGQGPKLLIQFQNNGVVDDSQLPKDRFSAERLKGVDSTLKIQPAKLEDSAVYLCASSLVGSIAGETQYFGPGTRLLVL.